Each of the 9 T cell receptor beta chains below was sequenced from the same sample in a study of neurological immune-mediated disorders. TCRdb fed the 5' RACE reads into MiXCR, producing one record per CDR3 protein. In the table there are 110,000 or so distinct CDR3 sequences, around 3% of which are singletons. The sequencing input was PBMCs. All receptors derive from a woman in her 30s with multiple sclerosis.

This clonotype was picked up many times. The V gene is TRBV27, the J gene TRBJ1-2; D is possibly TRBD1 (6 bases). The CDR3 consists of 15 residues. Germline V CDR1 and CDR2: MNHEY, SMNVEV (reference sequence). V was trimmed by 2 bases and J by 6 bases, leaving 16 bases between them. The CDR3 here is CASSLGVDSLNGYTF. In nucleotides, the CDR3 is TGTGCCAGCAGTTTAGGGGTGGACAGCTTGAATGGCTACACCTTC.

This clonotype was seen at least ten times. This chain connects TRBV4-3 to TRBJ2-1, with a tentative D call TRBD2 (6 bases). CDR1 and CDR2 from the germline V gene are LGHNA and YSLEER. The CDR3 loop spans 15 amino acids. Trimming removed 4 bases from V and 2 bases from J, with 12 bases in between. CDR3 sequence (DNA): TGCGCCAGCAGCCGTGTGTCGGGGGCCTACAATGAGCAGTTCTTC. Translation gives CASSRVSGAYNEQFF.

This clonotype has at least ten counts. V is TRBV4-1 and J is TRBJ1-2, with D perhaps TRBD1 (5 bases). The V gene lost 1 base and the J gene lost 4 bases, with 10 bases spanning the gap. From germline, CDR1 is MGHRA and CDR2 YSYEKL. The CDR3 sequence is 14 residues long. CDR3 amino acids: CASSQGTPSYGYTF. In DNA, the CDR3 is TGCGCCAGCAGCCAAGGGACACCTTCCTATGGCTACACCTTC.

Many counts were recorded for this clonotype. The chain uses TRBV5-4 and TRBJ2-5, with TRBD2 as a possible D gene (6 bases). This CDR3 is built from 15 residues. Germline V gene sequence: CDR1 SGHNT, CDR2 YYREEE (reference sequence). Between the trimmed V and J ends, which lost 2 bases and 0 bases, there was a span of 11 bases. Here the CDR3 reads CASSFRGTYQETQYF. CDR3 nucleotides: TGTGCCAGCAGCTTTCGCGGGACTTACCAAGAGACCCAGTACTTC.

This clonotype has ten or more counts. The rearrangement joins TRBV4-3 to TRBJ2-2, with a weak D call TRBD2 (5 bases). The CDR3 is 17 amino acids. CDR1 is LGHNA and CDR2 is YSLEER in the germline V gene. Trimming pared 1 base from V and 3 bases from J, leaving 15 bases between. CDR3 nucleotide sequence: TGCGCCAGCAGCCAAGGCCGGGGTGTTCTCCACACCGGGGAGCTGTTTTTT. This gives the protein CASSQGRGVLHTGELFF.

This clonotype occurred many times. The chain joins TRBV7-2 to TRBJ2-5; 7 nucleotides line up with TRBD1. Unmatched junction bases numbered 19, after V lost 6 bases and J lost 3 bases. The CDR3 contains 18 residues. Germline assignment: CDR1 SGHTA and CDR2 FQGNSA. CDR3 DNA sequence: TGTGCCAGCAGAGAGGGGGCGGCATTCGAATATCCTAAAGAGACCCAGTACTTC. This encodes CASREGAAFEYPKETQYF.

This clonotype was observed many times. V gene TRBV25-1 combines with J gene TRBJ2-6; D may be TRBD2 (6 bases). From germline, CDR1 is MGHDK and CDR2 SYGVNS. This CDR3 has 15 residues. Trimming cost V 6 bases and J 2 bases, with 11 bases left between them. CDR3 sequence reads: CASSRSGAGANVLTF. The CDR3 nucleotides read TGTGCCAGCAGCCGATCGGGGGCTGGGGCCAACGTCCTGACTTTC.

This clonotype was seen many times. This chain uses TRBV27 with TRBJ2-5; D unclear. Deletions cut 6 bases from V and 7 bases from J, with 18 bases between. Germline CDR1 and CDR2: MNHEY and SMNVEV (reference sequence). The CDR3 consists of 14 residues. CDR3 loop: CASSNRMKVGTQYF. The CDR3 DNA sequence: TGTGCCAGCAGCAACCGAATGAAAGTGGGGACCCAGTACTTC.

This clonotype was recorded many times. The chain links TRBV10-2 to TRBJ1-4; TRBD1 agrees at 8 bases. The CDR3 covers 16 residues. Germline V gene sequence: CDR1 WSHSY, CDR2 SAAADI. V lost 2 bases, J lost 2 bases, and 4 bases stayed unmatched. The CDR3 loop reads CASSEDRGRTNEKLFF. CDR3 in DNA: TGCGCCAGCAGTGAGGACAGGGGCCGGACTAATGAAAAACTGTTTTTT.